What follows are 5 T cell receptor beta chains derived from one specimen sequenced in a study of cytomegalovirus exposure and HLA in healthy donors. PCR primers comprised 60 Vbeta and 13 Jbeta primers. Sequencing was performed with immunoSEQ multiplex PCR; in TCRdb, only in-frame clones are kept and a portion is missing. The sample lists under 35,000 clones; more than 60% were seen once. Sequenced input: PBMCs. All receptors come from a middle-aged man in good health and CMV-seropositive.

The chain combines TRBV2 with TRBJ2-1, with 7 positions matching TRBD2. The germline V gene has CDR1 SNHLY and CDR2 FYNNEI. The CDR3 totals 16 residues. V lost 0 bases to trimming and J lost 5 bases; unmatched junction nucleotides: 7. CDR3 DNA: TGTGCCAGCAGTGAAGCGCACCTAGCGGTAAACAATGAGCAGTTCTTC. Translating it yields CASSEAHLAVNNEQFF. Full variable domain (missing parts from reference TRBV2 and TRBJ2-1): EPEVTQTPSHQVTQMGQEVILRCVPISNHLYFYWYRQILGQKVEFLVSFYNNEISEKSEIFDDQFSVERPDGSNFTLKIRSTKLEDSAMYFCASSEAHLAVNNEQFFGPGTRLTVL.

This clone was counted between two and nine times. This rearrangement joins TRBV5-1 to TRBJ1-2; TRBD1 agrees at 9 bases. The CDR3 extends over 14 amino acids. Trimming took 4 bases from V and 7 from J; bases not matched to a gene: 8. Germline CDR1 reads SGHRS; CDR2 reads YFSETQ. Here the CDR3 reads CASSPPGQGFGYTF. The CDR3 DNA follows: TGCGCCAGCAGCCCGCCGGGACAGGGTTTTGGCTACACCTTC.

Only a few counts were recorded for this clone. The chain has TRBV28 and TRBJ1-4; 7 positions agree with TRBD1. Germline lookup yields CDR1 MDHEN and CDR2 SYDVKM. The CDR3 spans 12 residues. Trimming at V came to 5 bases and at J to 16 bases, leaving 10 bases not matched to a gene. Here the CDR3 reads CASSLFGQVPFF. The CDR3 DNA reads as TGTGCCAGCAGTCTCTTCGGACAGGTTCCGTTTTTT.

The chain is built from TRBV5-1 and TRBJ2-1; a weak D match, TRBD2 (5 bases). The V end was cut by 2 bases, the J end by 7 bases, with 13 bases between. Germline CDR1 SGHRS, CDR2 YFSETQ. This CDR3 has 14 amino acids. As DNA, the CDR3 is TGCGCCAGCAGCTTTGGTGGGAGTTCGAATGAGCAGTTCTTC. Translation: CASSFGGSSNEQFF.

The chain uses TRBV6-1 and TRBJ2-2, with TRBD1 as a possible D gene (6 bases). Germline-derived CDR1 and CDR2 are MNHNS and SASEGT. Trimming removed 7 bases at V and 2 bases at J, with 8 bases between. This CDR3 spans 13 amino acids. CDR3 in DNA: TGTGCCAGCAAGGGACAAAACACCGGGGAGCTGTTTTTT. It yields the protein CASKGQNTGELFF.